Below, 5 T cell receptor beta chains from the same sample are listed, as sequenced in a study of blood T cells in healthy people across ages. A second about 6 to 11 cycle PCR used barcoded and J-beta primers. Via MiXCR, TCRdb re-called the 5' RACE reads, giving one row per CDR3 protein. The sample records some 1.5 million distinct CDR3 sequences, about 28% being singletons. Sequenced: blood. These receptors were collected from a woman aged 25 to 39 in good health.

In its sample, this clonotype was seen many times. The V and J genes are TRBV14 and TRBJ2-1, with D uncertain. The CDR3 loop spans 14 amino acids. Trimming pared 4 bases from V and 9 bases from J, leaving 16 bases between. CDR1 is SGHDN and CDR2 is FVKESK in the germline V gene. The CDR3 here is CASSPNLIVGEQFF. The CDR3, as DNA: TGTGCCAGCAGCCCCAACCTCATCGTTGGTGAGCAGTTCTTC.

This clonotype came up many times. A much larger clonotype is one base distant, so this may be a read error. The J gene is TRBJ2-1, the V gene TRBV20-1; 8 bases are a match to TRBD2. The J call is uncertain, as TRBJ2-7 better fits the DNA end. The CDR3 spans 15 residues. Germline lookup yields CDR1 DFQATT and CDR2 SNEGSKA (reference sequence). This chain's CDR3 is CSAAFSGGAYNEQYF. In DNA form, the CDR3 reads TGCAGTGCTGCCTTTTCGGGGGGGGCCTACAATGAGCAGTACTTC.

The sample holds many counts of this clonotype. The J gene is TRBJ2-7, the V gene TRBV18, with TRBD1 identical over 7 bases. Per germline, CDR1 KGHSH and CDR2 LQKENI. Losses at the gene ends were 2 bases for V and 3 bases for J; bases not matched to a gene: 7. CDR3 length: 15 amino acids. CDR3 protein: CASSPSWGQSYEQYF. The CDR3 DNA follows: TGTGCCAGCTCACCATCCTGGGGACAGAGCTACGAGCAGTACTTC.

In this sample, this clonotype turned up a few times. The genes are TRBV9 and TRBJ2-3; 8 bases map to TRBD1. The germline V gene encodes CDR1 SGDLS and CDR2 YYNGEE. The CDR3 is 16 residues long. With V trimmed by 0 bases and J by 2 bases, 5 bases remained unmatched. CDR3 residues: CASSVGGDRYTDTQYF. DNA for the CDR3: TGTGCCAGCAGCGTAGGGGGGGACAGGTACACAGATACGCAGTATTTT. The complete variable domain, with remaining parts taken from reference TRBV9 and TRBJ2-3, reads DSGVTQTPKHLITATGQRVTLRCSPRSGDLSVYWYQQSLDQGLQFLIQYYNGEERAKGNILERFSAQQFPDLHSELNLSSLELGDSALYFCASSVGGDRYTDTQYFGPGTRLTVL.

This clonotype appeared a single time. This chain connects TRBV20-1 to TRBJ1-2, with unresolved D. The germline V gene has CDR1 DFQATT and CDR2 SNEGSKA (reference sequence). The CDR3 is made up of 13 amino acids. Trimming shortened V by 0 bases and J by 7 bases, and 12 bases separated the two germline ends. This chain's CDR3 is CSARDPGPGGYTF. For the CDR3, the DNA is TGCAGTGCTAGAGACCCAGGACCGGGTGGCTACACCTTC.